This TCR beta chain was sequenced during a study of cytomegalovirus exposure and HLA in healthy donors (dated 2017 in TCRdb). Study-wide context: An earlier analysis of several hundred of the donors reported 250 to 300 Gb of sequence data and around 110 million unique TCR beta sequences from about 200 million T cells. About 280 gigabases of sequencing data and about 92 million unique TCR sequences made up an early release that covered approximately 650 HLA-typed donors. Of the roughly 400 genotyped donors, 81% were placed in the genetic ancestry cluster associated with self-reported Caucasian donors. The study aimed to test whether cataloging public T cell receptors could reveal signatures of past pathogen exposure. The study used immunosequencing to profile the T cell repertoires of around 600 subjects and linked those repertoires to cytomegalovirus serostatus. In addition to the first cohort of around 670 subjects, a separate validation cohort of 120 different subjects was used. To predict cytomegalovirus infection status, the study combined high-throughput TCR immunosequencing, statistical association of individual TCRs with disease status, and machine learning. A later analysis re-examined previously published TCR beta repertoires from about 700 donors and added high-resolution HLA genotyping to investigate patterns of TCR occurrence. Rather than drawing on any new phenotypic data, the later analysis identified candidate immune exposures from TCR beta sequences and the way those sequences occurred across donors. In an earlier analysis of 500 to 650 of the donors, high-throughput TCR beta sequencing was used to judge whether each TCR beta V gene segment behaved as functional or pseudogenic. Alongside the repertoire data, information on donor age, sex, ethnicity and CMV serostatus was compiled. A later genetic analysis used genome-wide SNP genotypes for about three fifths of the 666 donors, treating that subset as a discovery cohort. All discovery cohort repertoires had been generated using a single sequencing platform. HLA typing included class I and class II loci at four-digit resolution. The number of typed donors differed by locus: roughly 629-630 for A, B, C, DRB1 and DQB1; 522 for DQA1; 606 for DPA1; and roughly 470 for DPB1. Roughly 5 DR-DQ haplotypes were handled as single units for association and clustering, since linkage in the cohort was strong. Across 300 to 500 genotyped donors of the cohort, an average of about 240,000 unique TCR beta nucleotide sequences per donor were sequenced, and approximately 17% of those sequences were non-productive. Broader findings and caveats from the paper: A further reported finding was that TCR beta sequences accurately predicted the HLA-A and HLA-B alleles for most subjects in the first cohort. In a later analysis, several top co-occurrence clusters were reported to appear linked to parvovirus B19, influenza, CMV and Epstein-Barr virus. In a later analysis, HLA-associated TCR beta chains showed more clonal expansion and lower generation probabilities than non-associated chains that were equally common. Only TCR beta chains were sequenced in this cohort, and the absence of alpha or paired-chain data limited detectable features. In a later analysis, TCR association rates were found to vary across HLA loci, with the most associated TCRs seen for DRB1 alleles and the fewest for HLA-C alleles. Linkage disequilibrium might explain the correlated functional status among segregating V segments, but an unknown experimental factor could not be excluded. V-gene and J-gene trimming of TCR beta chains was associated with a missense DCLRE1C variant in a later genetic analysis, and the association was replicated in an independent cohort. Roughly uniform sequencing depth across donors was assumed in presence/absence analyses, although this assumption may not hold. Specific HLA alleles were associated with 15,000 to 20,000 TCR beta sequences at a false discovery rate of 0.05 in a later analysis. In both the original and validation cohorts, the classifier was reported to diagnose cytomegalovirus status with high specificity and sensitivity. Most CMV-associated TCR beta chains appeared to be HLA-restricted in a later analysis, and the HLA associations seemed to be driven largely by CMV exposure. Across donors, most TCR sequences were observed very rarely, whereas some public TCRs were present in many individuals. CMV serostatus was the only immune exposure information available for the cohort. A cluster of highly shared sequence variants was judged likely to represent a technical artifact of the sequencing pipeline. A later genetic analysis reported fewer N-insertions in productive TCRs among donors in an Asian-associated ancestry cluster than the approximately 670-donor mean. When HLA alleles, especially DR and DQ, strongly co-occurred, attributing TCR associations to individual alleles was difficult. Because HLA typing was unavailable for some donors at each locus, only the typed subset was used in association tests. In an earlier analysis of some 640 of the donors, most TCR beta V segments were observed in productive rearrangements about 90% or about 30% of the time, broadly matching IMGT annotations. The 87-base-pair reads could not distinguish some IMGT-functional V segments, including TRBV6-2 and TRBV6-3, so those segments were excluded. The authors suggested that the approach could potentially be generalized to other disease states and immunological phenotypes. In vitro tests confirmed that a few of the cytomegalovirus-associated TCR beta chains recognize cytomegalovirus antigens. Fewer than 20 rarely observed V segments, including chromosome 9 orphons, were excluded from the earlier analysis of 550 to 700 of the donors because counts were too low. A total of fewer than 200 TCR beta chains were listed by the study as associated with cytomegalovirus.

The cohort comprised fewer than 700 healthy bone marrow donors. At the time of sampling, all cohort members were nominally healthy, though unrecorded immune exposures were likely present. The donor was CMV seronegative and belonged to the group of over 350 seronegative cohort members. Every donor gave a peripheral blood sample, and the peripheral blood mononuclear cells from that sample were used for TCR beta sequencing. The Qiagen DNeasy Blood Extraction Kit was used to extract genomic DNA from the blood cell samples. Details on this clone: The specificity of this receptor is unknown. It has no much larger one-base neighbor in the sample; base qualities were not kept.

Libraries were made using the immunoSEQ multiplex PCR assay. The multiplex PCR relied on a mix of 60 forward primers for TCR Vbeta segments and 13 reverse primers for TCR Jbeta segments. The CDR3 region of rearranged TCR beta genes was amplified from genomic DNA with a multiplex PCR assay. The Illumina HiSeq System was used to sequence the amplified TCR beta libraries as 87-base-pair reads. As for the authors' bioinformatics: In a later analysis, roughly 80 million unique TCR beta chains were counted across the roughly 610 repertoires, and around 11 million of these chains were shared by at least two donors. A nearest-neighbor algorithm error-corrected the raw reads and collapsed the reads into unique sequences, merging closely related sequences to remove PCR and sequencing errors. To assign V, D and J gene segments, CDR3 sequences were aligned to IMGT reference sequences. For a sequence to be retained, at least a six-nucleotide match to both a V gene segment and a J gene segment was required. Rearrangements were called productive when the CDR3 lacked stop codons and stayed in frame with V and J; all others were non-productive. CDR3 was defined according to IMGT convention as the region running from the second conserved V-encoded cysteine to the conserved J-encoded phenylalanine. The earlier analysis of 550 to 650 of the donors excluded any sequence lacking an unambiguous match to a single V gene segment. An earlier analysis of fewer than 750 of the donors called V segments functional above 56.7% productive rearrangements and segregating when the between-donor standard deviation exceeded 5%. A statistical classification framework was built to diagnose cytomegalovirus status from the catalog of TCR beta chain sequences. In a later analysis, TCR nucleotide sequences were compared against IMGT/GENE-DB human TR gene sequences so that V and J genes could be assigned. In a later analysis, CDR3 sequences and most-parsimonious VDJ recombination scenarios were assigned using the TCRdist pipeline. In a later analysis, every TCR beta chain was defined by the combination of its CDR3 amino acid sequence and its V-gene family, and reads without a unique V-gene family were dropped. To address suspected cross-contamination and a sequencing artifact, a later analysis removed approximately 600 highly shared, low-generation-probability nucleotide sequences. In a later analysis, a clonal expansion index for each public chain was calculated from normalized within-repertoire ranks of inferred template counts. In a later analysis, generation probabilities were computed with a VDJ recombination model fitted to out-of-frame rearrangements, and the resulting probabilities were checked against IGoR. A later analysis scored TCR-TCR, TCR-HLA and TCR-CMV co-occurrence with hypergeometric tests, applying a repertoire-size bias correction to TCR pairs. In a later analysis, false discovery rates were estimated by permuting HLA or CMV assignments 20 times. In a later analysis, co-occurring TCRs were grouped with DBSCAN, and TCRdist sequence similarity was added when clustering was performed within HLA-allele-positive subsets. For co-occurrence clustering, repertoires with fewer than 30,000 or more than 120,000 public chains were excluded, along with roughly 5 repertoires with anomalous nucleotide sharing. The source is immuneACCESS, and TCRdb retained only in-frame sequences with V and J called. Part of the clones is not carried over; for the studies checked, unresolved V genes explain less than half of this, and the remainder is unexplained. D and trimming come from the DNA, and the V and J calls and clone size come from that table. This sample holds under 110,000 clones; over 55% were observed only once. The top ten constitute about 2.8% of the sample.

The germline V gene gives CDR1 as MNHNS and CDR2 as SASEGT. The CDR3 sequence holds 13 residues, the cysteine and phenylalanine included. Only the CDR3 DNA is retained, 39 bases long and in frame from the first base. A distance of 14 bases separates the germline ends of V and J, which lose 4 bases and 8 bases respectively. The source is a female donor in good health and CMV-seronegative. Sample: PBMCs. The chain was built from TRBV6-1 and TRBJ1-2; the D gene is perhaps TRBD1, on 6 matching bases. The bases read TGTGCCAGCAGTGGACAGGCCCGGTCCGGCTACACCTTC. It is translated as CASSGQARSGYTF.